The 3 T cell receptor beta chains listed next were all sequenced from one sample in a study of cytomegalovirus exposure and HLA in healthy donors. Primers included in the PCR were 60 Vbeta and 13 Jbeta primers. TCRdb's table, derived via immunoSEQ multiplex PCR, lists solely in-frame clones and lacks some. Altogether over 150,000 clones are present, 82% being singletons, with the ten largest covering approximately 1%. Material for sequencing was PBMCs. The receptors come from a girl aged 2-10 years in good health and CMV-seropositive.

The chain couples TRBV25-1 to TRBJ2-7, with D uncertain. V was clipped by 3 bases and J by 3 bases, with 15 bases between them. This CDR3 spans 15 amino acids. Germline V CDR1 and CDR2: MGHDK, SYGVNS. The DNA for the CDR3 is TGTGCCAGCAGTGACCCGCTAGGTGTAGACTACGAGCAGTACTTC. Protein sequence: CASSDPLGVDYEQYF.

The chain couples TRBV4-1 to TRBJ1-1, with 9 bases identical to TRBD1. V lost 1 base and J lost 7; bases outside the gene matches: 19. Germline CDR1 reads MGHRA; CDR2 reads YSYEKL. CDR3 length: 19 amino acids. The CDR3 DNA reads TGCGCCAGCAGCCAAGGCCGCATGAGGCTAACAGGGGGCGATGATGAAGCTTTCTTT. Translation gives CASSQGRMRLTGGDDEAFF.

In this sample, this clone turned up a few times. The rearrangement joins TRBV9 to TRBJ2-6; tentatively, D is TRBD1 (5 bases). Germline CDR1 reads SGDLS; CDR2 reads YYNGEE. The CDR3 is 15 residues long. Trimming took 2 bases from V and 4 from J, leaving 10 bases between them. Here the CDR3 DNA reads TGTGCCAGCAGCGTCCAGGGTACCGGGGCCAACGTCCTGACTTTC. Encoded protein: CASSVQGTGANVLTF.